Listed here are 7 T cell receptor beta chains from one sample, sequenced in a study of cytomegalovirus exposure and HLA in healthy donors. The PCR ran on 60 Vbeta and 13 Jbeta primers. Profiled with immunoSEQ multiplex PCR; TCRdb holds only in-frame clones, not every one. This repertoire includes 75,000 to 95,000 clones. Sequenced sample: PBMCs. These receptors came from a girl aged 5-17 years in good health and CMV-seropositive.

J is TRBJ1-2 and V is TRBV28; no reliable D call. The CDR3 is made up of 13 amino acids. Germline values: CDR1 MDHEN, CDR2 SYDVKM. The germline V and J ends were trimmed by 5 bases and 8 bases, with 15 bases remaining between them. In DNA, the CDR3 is TGTGCCAGCAGTCTGAGTCGAGGAGGCGGCTACACCTTC. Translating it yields CASSLSRGGGYTF.

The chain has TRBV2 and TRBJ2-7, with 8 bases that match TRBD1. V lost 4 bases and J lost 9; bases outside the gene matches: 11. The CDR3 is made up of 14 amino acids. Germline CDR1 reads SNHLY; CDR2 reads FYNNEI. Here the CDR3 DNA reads TGTGCCAGCAGTGGGACAGGGACCCCCTTGGTGCAGTACGTC. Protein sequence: CASSGTGTPLVQYV.

The CDR3 nucleotides read TGCGCCAGCAGCTGGGGGCGACTCAGGGTGGGGACTGAAGCTTTCTTT. This encodes CASSWGRLRVGTEAFF. The chain uses TRBV5-1 and TRBJ1-1, with D possibly TRBD1 on 6 matching bases. Between the trimmed V and J ends, which lost 3 bases and 5 bases, there was a span of 20 bases. The CDR3 totals 16 residues. CDR1 is SGHRS and CDR2 is YFSETQ in the germline V gene.

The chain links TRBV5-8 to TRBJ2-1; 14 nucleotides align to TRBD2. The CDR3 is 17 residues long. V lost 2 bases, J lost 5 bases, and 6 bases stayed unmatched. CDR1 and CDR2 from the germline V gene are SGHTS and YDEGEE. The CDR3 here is CASSFRLAGGLDNEQFF. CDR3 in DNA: TGTGCCAGCAGCTTCCGACTAGCGGGGGGGCTCGACAATGAGCAGTTCTTC.

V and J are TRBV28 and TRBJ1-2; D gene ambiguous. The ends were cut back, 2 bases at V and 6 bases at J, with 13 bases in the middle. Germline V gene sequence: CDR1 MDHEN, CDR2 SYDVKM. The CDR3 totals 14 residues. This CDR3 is CASSLQAGYDGYTF. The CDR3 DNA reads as TGTGCCAGCAGTTTACAGGCCGGTTACGATGGCTACACCTTC.

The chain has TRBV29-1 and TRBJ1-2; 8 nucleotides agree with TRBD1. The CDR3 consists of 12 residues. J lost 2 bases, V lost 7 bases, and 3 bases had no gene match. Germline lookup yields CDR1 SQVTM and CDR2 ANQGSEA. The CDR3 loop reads CSAGQGNYGYTF. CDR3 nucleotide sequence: TGCAGCGCTGGACAGGGAAACTATGGCTACACCTTC. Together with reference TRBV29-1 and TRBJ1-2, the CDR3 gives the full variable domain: SAVISQKPSRDICQRGTSLTIQCQVDSQVTMMFWYRQQPGQSLTLIATANQGSEATYESGFVIDKFPISRPNLTFSTLTVSNMSPEDSSIYLCSAGQGNYGYTFGSGTRLTVV.

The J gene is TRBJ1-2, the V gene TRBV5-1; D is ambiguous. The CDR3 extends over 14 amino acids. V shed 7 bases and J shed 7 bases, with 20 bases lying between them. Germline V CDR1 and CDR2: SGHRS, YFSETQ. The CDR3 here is CASLRDVGSGGYTF. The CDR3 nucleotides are TGCGCCAGCCTCCGGGATGTGGGGAGCGGTGGCTACACCTTC.